This TCR beta chain derives from a study of CD8 T cells in Susac syndrome. Study-wide results and caveats: The study conceded that its TCR sequencing and HLA analysis involved relatively few individuals.

Regarding this clonotype: Its antigen is as yet unknown.

RNA totalling roughly 0.45 to 1 ug underwent reverse transcription with random hexamers. The immunoSEQ assay covered 54 Vbeta and 13 Jbeta segments for CDR3. Each CDR3 protein is one row after TCRdb ran MiXCR on the immunoSEQ multiplex PCR reads. The sample yields 170,000 or so distinct CDR3 sequences, 85% to 95% seen once. Relapsing-remitting disease, either stable or active, was present in the multiple sclerosis controls, who were treatment-naive patients. The TCR comes from a human donor with multiple sclerosis. Source material: CD4+ T cells from PBMCs.

This chain's CDR3 is CASRGVGVSYEQYF. CDR3 in DNA: TGTGCCAGCAGGGGGGTGGGTGTTTCCTACGAGCAGTACTTC. V is TRBV6-5 and J is TRBJ2-7; D might be TRBD1 or TRBD2, each matching 5 bases. This CDR3 is 14 amino acids long. The V gene's germline CDR1 is MNHEY and CDR2 SVGAGI. Trimming stripped 6 bases from V and 1 base from J, with 13 bases between.